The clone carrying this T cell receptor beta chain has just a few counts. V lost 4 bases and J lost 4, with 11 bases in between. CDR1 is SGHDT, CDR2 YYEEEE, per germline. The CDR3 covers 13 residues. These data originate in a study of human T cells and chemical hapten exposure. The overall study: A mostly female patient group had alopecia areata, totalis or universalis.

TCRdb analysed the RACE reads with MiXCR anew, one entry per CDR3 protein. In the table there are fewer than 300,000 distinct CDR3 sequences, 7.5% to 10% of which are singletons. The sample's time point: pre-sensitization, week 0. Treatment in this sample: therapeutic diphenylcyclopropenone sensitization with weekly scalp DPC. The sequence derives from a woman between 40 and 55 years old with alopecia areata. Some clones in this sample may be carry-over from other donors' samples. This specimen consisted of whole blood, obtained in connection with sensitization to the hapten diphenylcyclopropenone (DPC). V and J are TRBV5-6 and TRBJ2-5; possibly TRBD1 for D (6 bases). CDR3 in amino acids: CASSEGGPETQYF. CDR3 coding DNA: TGTGCCAGCAGCGAAGGGGGTCCAGAGACCCAGTACTTC.